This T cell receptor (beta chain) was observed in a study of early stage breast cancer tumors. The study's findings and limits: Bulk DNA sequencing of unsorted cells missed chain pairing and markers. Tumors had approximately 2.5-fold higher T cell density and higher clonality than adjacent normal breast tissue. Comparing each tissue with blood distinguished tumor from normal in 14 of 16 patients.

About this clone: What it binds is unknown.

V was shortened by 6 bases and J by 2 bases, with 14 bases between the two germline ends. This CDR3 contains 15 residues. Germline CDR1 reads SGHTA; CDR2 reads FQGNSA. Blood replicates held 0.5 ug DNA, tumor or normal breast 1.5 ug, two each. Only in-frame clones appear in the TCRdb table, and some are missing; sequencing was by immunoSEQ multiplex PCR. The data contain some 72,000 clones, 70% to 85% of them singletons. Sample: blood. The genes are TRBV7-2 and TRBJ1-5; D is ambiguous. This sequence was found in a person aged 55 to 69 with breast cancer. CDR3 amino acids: CASSPQVGGNQPQHF. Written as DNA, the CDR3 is TGTGCCAGCAGTCCCCAGGTGGGAGGCAATCAGCCCCAGCATTTT.